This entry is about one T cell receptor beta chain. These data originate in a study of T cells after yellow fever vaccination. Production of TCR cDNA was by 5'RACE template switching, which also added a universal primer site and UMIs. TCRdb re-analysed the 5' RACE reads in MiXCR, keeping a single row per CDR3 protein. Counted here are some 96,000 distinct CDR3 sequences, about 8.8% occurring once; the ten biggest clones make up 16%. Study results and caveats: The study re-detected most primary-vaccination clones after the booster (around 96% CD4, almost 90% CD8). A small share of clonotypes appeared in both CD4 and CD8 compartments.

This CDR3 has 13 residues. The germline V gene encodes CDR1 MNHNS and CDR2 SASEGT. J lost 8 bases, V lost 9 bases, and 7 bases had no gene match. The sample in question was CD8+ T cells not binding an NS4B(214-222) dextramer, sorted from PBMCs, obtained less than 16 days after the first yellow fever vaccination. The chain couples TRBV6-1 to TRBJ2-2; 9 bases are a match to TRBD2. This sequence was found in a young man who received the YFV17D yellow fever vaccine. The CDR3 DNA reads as TGTGCCAGTTGGCGGGGGGGAGCAGGGGAGCTGTTTTTT. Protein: CASWRGGAGELFF.